These 9 T cell receptor beta chains came from one sample sequenced in a study of T cell responses to AZD1222 COVID-19 vaccine. The data were produced by immunoSEQ multiplex PCR, yet TCRdb's version contains in-frame clones alone and is incomplete. The sample lists 180,000 or so clones, approximately 90% occurring once. Sequencing used peripheral blood, obtained 28 days after the second AZD1222 dose. These receptors were taken from an adult who received the AZD1222 COVID-19 vaccine.

The V call is TRBV2, the J call TRBJ2-1; no reliable D call. Looked up from germline, CDR1 is SNHLY and CDR2 is FYNNEI. Trimming stripped 6 bases from V and 6 bases from J, with 6 bases between. The CDR3 totals 11 residues. As DNA, the CDR3 is TGTGCCAGCAGGACAAGCAATGAGCAGTTCTTC. Protein sequence: CASRTSNEQFF. Looking up the rest from reference TRBV2 and TRBJ2-1 gives the full variable domain: EPEVTQTPSHQVTQMGQEVILRCVPISNHLYFYWYRQILGQKVEFLVSFYNNEISEKSEIFDDQFSVERPDGSNFTLKIRSTKLEDSAMYFCASRTSNEQFFGPGTRLTVL.

The chain combines TRBV9 with TRBJ2-1; a possible D gene is TRBD2 (6 bases). With 0 bases removed from V and 10 bases from J, the gap between germline ends came to 8 bases. This CDR3 region has 12 residues. Germline values: CDR1 SGDLS, CDR2 YYNGEE. Here the CDR3 reads CASSVAAGEQFF. Written as DNA, the CDR3 is TGTGCCAGCAGCGTAGCTGCGGGGGAGCAGTTCTTC.

V and J are TRBV5-1 and TRBJ2-3; D is tentatively TRBD1 or TRBD2 (5 bases each). Per germline, CDR1 SGHRS and CDR2 YFSETQ. Between the trimmed V and J ends, which lost 3 bases and 4 bases, there was a span of 12 bases. The CDR3 consists of 14 residues. CDR3 DNA sequence: TGCGCCAGCAGCTCACGACCGGGGCCAGATACGCAGTATTTT. Translated: CASSSRPGPDTQYF.

In DNA form, the CDR3 reads TGTGCCAGCAGCTCACCTAATTCACCCCTCCACTTT. It translates to CASSSPNSPLHF. This chain joins TRBV5-5 and TRBJ1-6, with D hard to call. Germline V gives CDR1 SGHKS, CDR2 YYEKEE (reference sequence). Trimming removed 3 bases from V and 6 bases from J, with 4 bases in between. CDR3 length: 12 amino acids.

This clone was counted a single time. This sequence joins TRBV4-1 and TRBJ1-1; a possible D gene is TRBD1 (5 bases). The CDR3 totals 15 residues. The germline V gene encodes CDR1 MGHRA and CDR2 YSYEKL. The V end lost 0 bases, the J end lost 0 bases, and 8 bases lay between the germline ends. CDR3 bases: TGCGCCAGCAGCCAAGATGACAGTATGAACACTGAAGCTTTCTTT. Amino acid sequence: CASSQDDSMNTEAFF.

The CDR3 DNA reads as TGTGCCAGCAGTTCCGACAGGGCCCACTACAATGAGCAGTTCTTC. As protein: CASSSDRAHYNEQFF. The chain carries TRBV3-1 (or the pseudogene TRBV3-2) and TRBJ2-1; 7 nucleotides agree with TRBD1. Trimming took 6 bases from V and 3 from J; bases not matched to a gene: 8. CDR3 length: 15 residues. Germline V gives CDR1 LGHDT, CDR2 YNNKEL (reference sequence).

The chain uses TRBV4-2 and TRBJ2-3, with a tentative D call TRBD1 (5 bases). V dropped 4 bases and J dropped 5 bases, with 16 bases sitting between them. This CDR3 region has 15 residues. From germline, CDR1 is LGHNA and CDR2 YNFKEQ. The CDR3: CASSPLGQARDTQYF. The CDR3 DNA reads TGTGCCAGCAGCCCCCTGGGGCAGGCCAGAGATACGCAGTATTTT.

The DNA for the CDR3 is TGCAGCGCGAAATCCGGAGATACGCAGTATTTT. Amino acid sequence: CSAKSGDTQYF. This sequence joins TRBV20-1 and TRBJ2-3; D remains unclear. This CDR3 is 11 amino acids long. The germline gives CDR1 DFQATT, CDR2 SNEGSKA (reference sequence).

The chain uses TRBV5-1 and TRBJ1-2; no firm D call. Trimming removed 4 bases from V and 4 bases from J, with 11 bases in between. The CDR3 has 13 amino acids. Germline V gives CDR1 SGHRS, CDR2 YFSETQ. CDR3 sequence (DNA): TGCGCCAGCAGCCCGACACATACCTATGGCTACACCTTC. Residues: CASSPTHTYGYTF.